A single sample gave rise to the 5 T cell receptor beta chains below, sequenced in a study of blood T cell repertoires in COVID-19. Only in-frame clones appear in the TCRdb table, and some are missing; sequencing was by immunoSEQ multiplex PCR. The profile shows fewer than 120,000 clones, 87% of them singletons. Sample: peripheral blood. The source is a human donor in a cohort sampled during active COVID-19.

The genes are TRBV7-2 and TRBJ2-2, with TRBD2 matching over 7 bases. This CDR3 is built from 16 residues. Germline V gene lookup returns CDR1 SGHTA and CDR2 FQGNSA. The trim removed 2 bases at V and 7 bases at J, leaving 10 bases unmatched. The CDR3 region is CASSLTAGAVVGELFF. The CDR3 bases are TGTGCCAGCAGCTTAACTGCGGGAGCGGTAGTCGGGGAGCTGTTTTTT.

This chain connects TRBV9 to TRBJ1-5; perhaps TRBD1 as D (5 bases). Trimming took 0 bases from V and 13 from J, leaving 14 bases between them. The V gene's germline CDR1 is SGDLS and CDR2 YYNGEE. The CDR3 is 13 residues long. This CDR3 reads CASSVGPGRAQHF. The CDR3 region has the DNA TGTGCCAGCAGCGTAGGCCCAGGGCGCGCTCAGCATTTT.

The chain couples TRBV18 to TRBJ2-5; maybe TRBD1 (5 bases). Trimming took off 3 bases at V and 2 bases at J, with 7 bases between the two ends. The length of the CDR3 is 13 residues. Germline V gene sequence: CDR1 KGHSH, CDR2 LQKENI. The CDR3 DNA sequence: TGTGCCAGCTCACCGGACATACAAGAGACCCAGTACTTC. Its translation is CASSPDIQETQYF.

This chain connects TRBV7-2 to TRBJ1-4; maybe TRBD1 (6 bases). Germline CDR1 reads SGHTA; CDR2 reads FQGNSA. Trimming cost V 1 base and J 6 bases, with 9 bases left between them. The CDR3 covers 14 residues. DNA of the CDR3: TGTGCCAGCAGCTTAGGGGGGCGCGATGAAAAACTGTTTTTT. Its translation is CASSLGGRDEKLFF. The full variable domain, rest sourced from reference TRBV7-2 and TRBJ1-4, is GAGVSQSPSNKVTEKGKDVELRCDPISGHTALYWYRQSLGQGLEFLIYFQGNSAPDKSGLPSDRFSAERTGGSVSTLTIQRTQQEDSAVYLCASSLGGRDEKLFFGSGTQLSVL.

The chain recombines TRBV4-1 with TRBJ1-2; D call uncertain. Germline V gene data show CDR1 as MGHRA and CDR2 as YSYEKL. The CDR3 length is 15 residues. V was pared by 1 base and J by 2 bases, with 11 bases between. CDR3 loop: CASSQASAQNYGYTF. The CDR3 DNA reads TGCGCCAGCAGCCAAGCGTCAGCGCAAAACTATGGCTACACCTTC.